This is a list of T cell receptor beta chains from one sample in a study of STAT5B mutations in CD4+ large granular lymphocyte leukemia. Sequencing was performed with immunoSEQ multiplex PCR; in TCRdb, only in-frame clones are kept and a portion is missing. The repertoire holds roughly 25,000 clones, with 70% to 80% as singletons. Sequenced input: CD4+ T cells from blood buffy coats. The receptors shown here come from a human donor in good health. CDR3s include the opening cysteine and the closing phenylalanine or tryptophan. The order of the fields is J gene, V gene, D gene, clone size, CDR3 protein. A D gene is named only where the DNA matches it firmly. Clone size is shown for a subset of rows, as once, few, many or a class of expanded clone.

j_gene: TRBJ1-5; v_gene: TRBV6-6; d_gene: TRBD1; abundance: NA; CDR3aa: CASSDRDQPQHF
j_gene: TRBJ2-7; v_gene: TRBV21-1; d_gene: NA; abundance: NA; CDR3aa: CASPTWTSRTEDYEQYF
j_gene: TRBJ1-3; v_gene: TRBV28; d_gene: TRBD1; abundance: NA; CDR3aa: CASSPPGTDSGNTIYF
j_gene: TRBJ1-5; v_gene: TRBV6-1; d_gene: NA; abundance: NA; CDR3aa: CASTEQVNQPQHF
j_gene: TRBJ2-7; v_gene: TRBV11-2; d_gene: NA; abundance: NA; CDR3aa: CASSQSTGHYEQYF
j_gene: TRBJ1-1; v_gene: TRBV11-1; d_gene: TRBD1; abundance: NA; CDR3aa: CASGQGPGTEAFF
j_gene: TRBJ2-1; v_gene: TRBV18; d_gene: NA; abundance: NA; CDR3aa: CASSRHPPSYNEQFF
j_gene: TRBJ2-5; v_gene: TRBV9; d_gene: TRBD2; abundance: once; CDR3aa: CASSQGPGRALETQYF
j_gene: TRBJ1-6; v_gene: TRBV11-1; d_gene: NA; abundance: NA; CDR3aa: CASTDQMGSGNSPLHF
j_gene: TRBJ2-7; v_gene: TRBV27; d_gene: NA; abundance: NA; CDR3aa: CASSYSQDSYEQYF
j_gene: TRBJ1-4; v_gene: TRBV20-1; d_gene: NA; abundance: NA; CDR3aa: CSVGDEKLFF
j_gene: TRBJ1-1; v_gene: TRBV6-5; d_gene: TRBD1; abundance: NA; CDR3aa: CASSYRTGVGNTEAFF
j_gene: TRBJ1-2; v_gene: TRBV7-8; d_gene: TRBD1; abundance: NA; CDR3aa: CASSLDRGPYYGYTF
j_gene: TRBJ1-1; v_gene: TRBV29-1; d_gene: NA; abundance: few; CDR3aa: CSVEDQQKNTEAFF